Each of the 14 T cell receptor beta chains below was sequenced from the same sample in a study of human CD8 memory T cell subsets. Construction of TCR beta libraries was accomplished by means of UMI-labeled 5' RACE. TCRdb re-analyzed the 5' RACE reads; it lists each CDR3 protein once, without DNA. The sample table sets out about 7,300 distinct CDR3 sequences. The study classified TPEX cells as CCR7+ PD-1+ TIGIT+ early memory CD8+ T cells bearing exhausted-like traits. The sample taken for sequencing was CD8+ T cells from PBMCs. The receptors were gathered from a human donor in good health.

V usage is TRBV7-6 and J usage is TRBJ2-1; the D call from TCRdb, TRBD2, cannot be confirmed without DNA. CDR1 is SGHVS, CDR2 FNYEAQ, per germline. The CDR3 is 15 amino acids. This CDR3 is CASSPGARGDNEQFF.

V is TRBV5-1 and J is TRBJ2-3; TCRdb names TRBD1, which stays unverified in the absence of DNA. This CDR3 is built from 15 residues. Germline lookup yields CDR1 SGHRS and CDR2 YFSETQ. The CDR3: CASSIAGPFTDTQYF.

The CDR3 is CASKEGSEQYF. The gene calls are TRBV5-1 and TRBJ2-7; TCRdb indicates TRBD1, and absent DNA this call remains unverified. Germline V gene lookup returns CDR1 SGHRS and CDR2 YFSETQ. CDR3 length: 11 residues.

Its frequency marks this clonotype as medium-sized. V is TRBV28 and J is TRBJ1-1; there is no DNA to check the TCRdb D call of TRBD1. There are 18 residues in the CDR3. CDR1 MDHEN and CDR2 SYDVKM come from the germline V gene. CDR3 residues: CASSLFKPGQGLNTEAFF.

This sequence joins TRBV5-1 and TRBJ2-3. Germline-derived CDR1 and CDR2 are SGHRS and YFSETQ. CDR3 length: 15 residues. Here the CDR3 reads CASSRRTGSTDTQYF.

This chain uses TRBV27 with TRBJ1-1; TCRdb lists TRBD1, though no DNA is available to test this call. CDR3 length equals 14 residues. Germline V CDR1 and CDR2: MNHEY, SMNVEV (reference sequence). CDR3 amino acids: CASSLAGANTEAFF.

The chain's CDR3 is CASSLGNGELFF. V and J are TRBV7-3 and TRBJ2-2. CDR3 length: 12 residues. Germline CDR1 is SGHTA and CDR2 is FQGTGA. Full variable domain (remainder filled in from reference TRBV7-3 and TRBJ2-2): GAGVSQTPSNKVTEKGKYVELRCDPISGHTALYWYRQSLGQGPEFLIYFQGTGAADDSGLPNDRFFAVRPEGSVSTLKIQRTERGDSAVYLCASSLGNGELFFGEGSRLTVL.

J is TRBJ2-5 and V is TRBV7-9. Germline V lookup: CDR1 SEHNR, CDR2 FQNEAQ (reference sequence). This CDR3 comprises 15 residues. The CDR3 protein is CASILEHRYQETQYF.

CDR3 loop: CASSEQTVLNEKLFF. J is TRBJ1-4 and V is TRBV2; TCRdb selects TRBD1, and the lack of DNA leaves this call unchecked. The CDR3 totals 15 residues. CDR1 SNHLY and CDR2 FYNNEI come from the germline V gene.

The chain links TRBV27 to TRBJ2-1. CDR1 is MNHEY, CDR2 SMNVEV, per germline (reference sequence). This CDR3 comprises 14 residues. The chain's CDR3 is CASSLDNLYNEQFF.

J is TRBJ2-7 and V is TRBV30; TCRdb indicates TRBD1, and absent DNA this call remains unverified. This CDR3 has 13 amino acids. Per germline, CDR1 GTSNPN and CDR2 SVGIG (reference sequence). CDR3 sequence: CAWSVGGGYEQYF.

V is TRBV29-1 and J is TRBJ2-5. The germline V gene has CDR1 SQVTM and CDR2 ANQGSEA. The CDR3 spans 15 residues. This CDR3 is CSVEQPFEYQETQYF.

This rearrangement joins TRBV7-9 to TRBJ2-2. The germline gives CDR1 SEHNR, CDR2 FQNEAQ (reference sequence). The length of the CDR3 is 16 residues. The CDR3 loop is CASSPRWQRNTGELFF.

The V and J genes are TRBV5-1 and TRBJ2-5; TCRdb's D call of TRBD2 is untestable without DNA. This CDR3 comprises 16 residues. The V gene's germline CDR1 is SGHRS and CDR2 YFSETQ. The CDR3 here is CASSLTGLAGTETQYF.